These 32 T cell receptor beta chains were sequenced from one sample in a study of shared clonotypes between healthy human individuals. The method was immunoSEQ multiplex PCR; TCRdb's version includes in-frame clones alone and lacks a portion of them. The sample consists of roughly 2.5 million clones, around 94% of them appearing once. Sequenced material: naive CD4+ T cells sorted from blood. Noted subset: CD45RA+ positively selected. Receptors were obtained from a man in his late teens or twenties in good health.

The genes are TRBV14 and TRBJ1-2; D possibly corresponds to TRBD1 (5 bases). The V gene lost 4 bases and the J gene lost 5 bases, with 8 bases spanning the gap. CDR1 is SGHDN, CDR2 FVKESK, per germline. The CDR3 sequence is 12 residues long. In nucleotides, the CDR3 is TGTGCCAGCAGCCTCACAGGATATGGCTACACCTTC. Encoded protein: CASSLTGYGYTF. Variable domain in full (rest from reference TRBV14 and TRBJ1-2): EAGVTQFPSHSVIEKGQTVTLRCDPISGHDNLYWYRRVMGKEIKFLLHFVKESKQDESGMPNNRFLAERTGGTYSTLKVQPAELEDSGVYFCASSLTGYGYTFGSGTRLTVV.

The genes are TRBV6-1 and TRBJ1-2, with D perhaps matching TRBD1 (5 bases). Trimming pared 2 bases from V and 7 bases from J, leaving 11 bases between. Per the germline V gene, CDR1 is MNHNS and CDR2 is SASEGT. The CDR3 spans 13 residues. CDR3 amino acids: CASSEKGDSGYTF. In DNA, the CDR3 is TGTGCCAGCAGTGAAAAGGGTGACAGTGGCTACACCTTC.

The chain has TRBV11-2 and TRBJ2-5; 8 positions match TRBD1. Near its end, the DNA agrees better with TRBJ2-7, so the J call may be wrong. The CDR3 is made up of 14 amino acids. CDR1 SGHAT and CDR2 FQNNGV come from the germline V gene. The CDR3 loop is CASSLFTGGYEQYF. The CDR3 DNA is TGTGCCAGCAGCTTATTTACAGGGGGATACGAGCAGTACTTC.

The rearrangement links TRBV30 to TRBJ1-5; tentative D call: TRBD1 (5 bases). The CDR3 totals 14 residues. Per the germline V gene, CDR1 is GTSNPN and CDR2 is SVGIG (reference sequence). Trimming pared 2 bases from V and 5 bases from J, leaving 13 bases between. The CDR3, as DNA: TGTGCCTGGAGTCCCCAGGGAGATCATCAGCCCCAGCATTTT. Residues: CAWSPQGDHQPQHF.

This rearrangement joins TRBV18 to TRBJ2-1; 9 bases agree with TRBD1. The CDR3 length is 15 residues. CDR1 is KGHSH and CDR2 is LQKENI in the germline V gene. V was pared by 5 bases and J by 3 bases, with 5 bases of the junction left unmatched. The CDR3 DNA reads TGTGCCAGCTCAAAACCGGGACAGGGCTACAATGAGCAGTTCTTC. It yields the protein CASSKPGQGYNEQFF. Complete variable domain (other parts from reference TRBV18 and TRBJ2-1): NAGVMQNPRHLVRRRGQEARLRCSPMKGHSHVYWYRQLPEEGLKFMVYLQKENIIDESGMPKERFSAEFPKEGPSILRIQQVVRGDSAAYFCASSKPGQGYNEQFFGPGTRLTVL.

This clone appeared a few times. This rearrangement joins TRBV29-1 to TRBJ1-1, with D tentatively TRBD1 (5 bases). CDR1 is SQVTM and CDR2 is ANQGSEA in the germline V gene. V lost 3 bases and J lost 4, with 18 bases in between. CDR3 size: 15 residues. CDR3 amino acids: CSVDPWRGMATEAFF. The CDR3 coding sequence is TGCAGCGTTGATCCCTGGCGGGGGATGGCCACTGAAGCTTTCTTT.

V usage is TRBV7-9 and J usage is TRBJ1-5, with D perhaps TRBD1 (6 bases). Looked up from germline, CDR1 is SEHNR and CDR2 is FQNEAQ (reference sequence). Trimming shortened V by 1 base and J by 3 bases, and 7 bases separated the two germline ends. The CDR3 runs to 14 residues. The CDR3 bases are TGTGCCAGCAGCTTAGAGGGGGACAATCAGCCCCAGCATTTT. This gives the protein CASSLEGDNQPQHF. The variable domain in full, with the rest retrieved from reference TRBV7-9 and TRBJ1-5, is DTGVSQNPRHKITKRGQNVTFRCDPISEHNRLYWYRQTLGQGPEFLTYFQNEAQLEKSRLLSDRFSAERPKGSFSTLEIQRTEQGDSAMYLCASSLEGDNQPQHFGDGTRLSIL.

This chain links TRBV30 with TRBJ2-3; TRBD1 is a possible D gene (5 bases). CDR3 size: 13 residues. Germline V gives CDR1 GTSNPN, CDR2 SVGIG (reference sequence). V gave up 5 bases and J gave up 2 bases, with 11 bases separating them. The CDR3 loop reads CAWRQGNTDTQYF. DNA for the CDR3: TGTGCCTGGCGGCAGGGAAACACAGATACGCAGTATTTT.

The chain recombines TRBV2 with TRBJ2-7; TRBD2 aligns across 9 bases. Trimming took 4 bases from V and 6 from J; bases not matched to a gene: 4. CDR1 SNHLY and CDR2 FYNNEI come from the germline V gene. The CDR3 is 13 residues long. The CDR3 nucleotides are TGTGCCAGCAGTGCCCAGCGGGGGGCCGAGCAGTACTTC. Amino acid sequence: CASSAQRGAEQYF.

In DNA form, the CDR3 reads TGTGCCTGGAGACAGGCGGGGGGGACCTACAATGAGCAGTTCTTC. Its protein is CAWRQAGGTYNEQFF. This chain links TRBV30 with TRBJ2-1; 9 nucleotides line up with TRBD2. From germline, CDR1 is GTSNPN and CDR2 SVGIG (reference sequence). V lost 3 bases and J lost 2; bases outside the gene matches: 5. This CDR3 is built from 15 residues.

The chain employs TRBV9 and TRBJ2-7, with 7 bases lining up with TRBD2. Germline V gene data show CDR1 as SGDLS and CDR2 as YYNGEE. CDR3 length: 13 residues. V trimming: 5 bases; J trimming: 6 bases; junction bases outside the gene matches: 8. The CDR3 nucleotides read TGTGCCAGCAGTTGGACTAGAGAAGGCGAGCAGTACTTC. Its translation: CASSWTREGEQYF.

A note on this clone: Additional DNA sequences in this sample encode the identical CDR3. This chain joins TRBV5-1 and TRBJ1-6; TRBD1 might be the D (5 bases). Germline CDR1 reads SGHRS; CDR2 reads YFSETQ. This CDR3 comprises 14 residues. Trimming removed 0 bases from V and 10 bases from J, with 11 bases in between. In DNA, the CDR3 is TGCGCCAGCAGCTTGGGGCAGGGTCCGTCACCCCTCCACTTT. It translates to CASSLGQGPSPLHF. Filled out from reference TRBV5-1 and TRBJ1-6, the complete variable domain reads KAGVTQTPRYLIKTRGQQVTLSCSPISGHRSVSWYQQTPGQGLQFLFEYFSETQRNKGNFPGRFSGRQFSNSRSEMNVSTLELGDSALYLCASSLGQGPSPLHFGNGTRLTVT.

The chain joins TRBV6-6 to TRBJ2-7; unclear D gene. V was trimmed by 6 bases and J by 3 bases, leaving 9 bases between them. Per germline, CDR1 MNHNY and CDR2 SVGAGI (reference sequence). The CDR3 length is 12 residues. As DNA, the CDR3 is TGTGCCAGCAGCCAGGTCTACTACGAGCAGTACTTC. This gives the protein CASSQVYYEQYF.

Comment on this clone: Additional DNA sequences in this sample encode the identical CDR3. The CDR3 spells CASSLGGGEQYF. CDR3 coding DNA: TGTGCCAGCAGCTTGGGAGGCGGGGAGCAGTACTTC. This chain links TRBV5-4 with TRBJ2-7, with D possibly TRBD2 on 5 matching bases. Trimming took 0 bases from V and 7 from J, leaving 8 bases between them. The germline gives CDR1 SGHNT, CDR2 YYREEE (reference sequence). The CDR3 consists of 12 residues.

The CDR3 coding sequence is TGTGCCAGTAGCCCTGCGGGGGCGAATGAGCAGTTCTTC. It codes for CASSPAGANEQFF. The chain links TRBV19 to TRBJ2-1; weak D call: TRBD2 (7 bases). Trimming removed 6 bases at V and 7 bases at J, with 13 bases between. Germline CDR1 is LNHDA and CDR2 is SQIVND (reference sequence). The CDR3 consists of 13 residues.

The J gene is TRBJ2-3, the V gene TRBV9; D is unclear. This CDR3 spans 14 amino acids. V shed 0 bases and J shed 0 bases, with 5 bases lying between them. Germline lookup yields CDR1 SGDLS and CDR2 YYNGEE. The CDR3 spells CASSVDPSTDTQYF. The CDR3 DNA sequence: TGTGCCAGCAGCGTAGATCCAAGCACAGATACGCAGTATTTT.

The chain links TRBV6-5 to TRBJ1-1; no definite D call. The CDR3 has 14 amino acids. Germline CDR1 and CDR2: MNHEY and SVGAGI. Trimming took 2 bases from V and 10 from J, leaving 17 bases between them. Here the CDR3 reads CASSYVSSPQGAFF. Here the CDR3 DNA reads TGTGCCAGCAGTTACGTCAGTTCCCCTCAAGGAGCTTTCTTT.

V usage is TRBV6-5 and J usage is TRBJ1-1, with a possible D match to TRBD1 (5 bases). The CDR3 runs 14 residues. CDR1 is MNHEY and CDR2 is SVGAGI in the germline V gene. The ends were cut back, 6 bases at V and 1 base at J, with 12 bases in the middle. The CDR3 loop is CASRTLQGNTEAFF. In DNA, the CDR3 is TGTGCCAGCAGAACACTCCAGGGGAACACTGAAGCTTTCTTT.

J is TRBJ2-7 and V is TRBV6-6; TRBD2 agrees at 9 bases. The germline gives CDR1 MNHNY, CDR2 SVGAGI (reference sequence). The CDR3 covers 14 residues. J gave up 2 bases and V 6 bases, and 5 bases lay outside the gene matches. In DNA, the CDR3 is TGTGCCAGCAGACCCAGCGGGAGGACCTACGAGCAGTACTTC. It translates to CASRPSGRTYEQYF.

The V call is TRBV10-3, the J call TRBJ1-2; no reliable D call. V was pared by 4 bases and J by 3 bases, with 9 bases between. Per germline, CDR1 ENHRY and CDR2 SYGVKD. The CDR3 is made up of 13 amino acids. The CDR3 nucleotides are TGTGCCATCAGTGGTAGCGGGGACTATGGCTACACCTTC. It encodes CAISGSGDYGYTF.

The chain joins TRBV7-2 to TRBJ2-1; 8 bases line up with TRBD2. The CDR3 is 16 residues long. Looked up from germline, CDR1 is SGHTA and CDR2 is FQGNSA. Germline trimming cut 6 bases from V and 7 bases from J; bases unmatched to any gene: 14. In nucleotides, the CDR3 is TGTGCCAGCAGTCATGGAGGGGGACTAGGGCGGAATGAGCAGTTCTTC. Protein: CASSHGGGLGRNEQFF.

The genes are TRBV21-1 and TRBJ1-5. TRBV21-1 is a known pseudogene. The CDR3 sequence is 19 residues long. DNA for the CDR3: TGTGCCAGCAGCTGCAGGCCTAGACGCGGTCCTTCGATCAATCAGCCCCAGCATTTT. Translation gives CASSCRPRRGPSINQPQHF.

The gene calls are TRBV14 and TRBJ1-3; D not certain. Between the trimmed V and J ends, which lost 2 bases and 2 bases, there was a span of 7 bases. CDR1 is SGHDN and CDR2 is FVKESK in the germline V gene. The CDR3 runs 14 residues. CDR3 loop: CASSQRLAGNTIYF. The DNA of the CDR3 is TGTGCCAGCAGCCAAAGGCTCGCTGGAAACACCATATATTTT.

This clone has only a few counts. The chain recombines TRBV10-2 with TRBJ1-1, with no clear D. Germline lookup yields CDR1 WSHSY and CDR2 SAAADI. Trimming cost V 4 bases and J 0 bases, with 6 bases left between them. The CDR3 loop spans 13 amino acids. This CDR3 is CASSGAVNTEAFF. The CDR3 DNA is TGCGCCAGCAGTGGGGCGGTGAACACTGAAGCTTTCTTT.

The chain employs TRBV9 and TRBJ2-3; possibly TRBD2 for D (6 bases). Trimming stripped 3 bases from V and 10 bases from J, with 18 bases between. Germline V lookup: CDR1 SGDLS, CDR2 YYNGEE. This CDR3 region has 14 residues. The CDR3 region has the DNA TGTGCCAGCAGCGGACTAGATCCGTTGGGTGCGCAGTATTTT. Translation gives CASSGLDPLGAQYF.

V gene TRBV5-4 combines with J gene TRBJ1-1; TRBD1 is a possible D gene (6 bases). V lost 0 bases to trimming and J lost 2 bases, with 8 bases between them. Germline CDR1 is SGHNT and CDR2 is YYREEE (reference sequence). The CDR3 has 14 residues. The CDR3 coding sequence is TGTGCCAGCAGCTTGGATGGGGGCAACACTGAAGCTTTCTTT. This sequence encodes CASSLDGGNTEAFF.

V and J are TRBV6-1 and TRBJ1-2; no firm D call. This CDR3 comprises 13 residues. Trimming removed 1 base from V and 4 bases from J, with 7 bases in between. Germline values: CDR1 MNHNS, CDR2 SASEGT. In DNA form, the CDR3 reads TGTGCCAGCAGTGAAGAGGGAAGCTATGGCTACACCTTC. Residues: CASSEEGSYGYTF.

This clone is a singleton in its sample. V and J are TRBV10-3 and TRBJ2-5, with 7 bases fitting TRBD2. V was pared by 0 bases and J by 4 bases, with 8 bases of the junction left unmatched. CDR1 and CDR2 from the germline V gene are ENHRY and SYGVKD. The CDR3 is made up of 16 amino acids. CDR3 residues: CAISESTGGSVETQYF. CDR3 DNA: TGTGCCATCAGTGAGTCGACTGGCGGGAGTGTAGAGACCCAGTACTTC.

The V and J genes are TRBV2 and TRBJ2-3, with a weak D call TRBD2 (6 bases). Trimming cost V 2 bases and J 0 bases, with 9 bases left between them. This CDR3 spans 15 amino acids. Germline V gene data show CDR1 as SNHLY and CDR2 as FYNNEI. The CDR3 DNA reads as TGTGCCAGCAGTGAACAGGCGGGGAGCACAGATACGCAGTATTTT. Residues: CASSEQAGSTDTQYF.

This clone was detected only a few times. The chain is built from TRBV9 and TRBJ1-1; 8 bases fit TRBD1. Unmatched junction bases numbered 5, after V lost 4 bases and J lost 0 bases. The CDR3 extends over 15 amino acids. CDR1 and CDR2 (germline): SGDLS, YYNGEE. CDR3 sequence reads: CASSFSGGVNTEAFF. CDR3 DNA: TGTGCCAGCAGCTTCTCAGGGGGCGTGAACACTGAAGCTTTCTTT. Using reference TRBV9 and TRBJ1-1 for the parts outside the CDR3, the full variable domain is DSGVTQTPKHLITATGQRVTLRCSPRSGDLSVYWYQQSLDQGLQFLIQYYNGEERAKGNILERFSAQQFPDLHSELNLSSLELGDSALYFCASSFSGGVNTEAFFGQGTRLTVV.

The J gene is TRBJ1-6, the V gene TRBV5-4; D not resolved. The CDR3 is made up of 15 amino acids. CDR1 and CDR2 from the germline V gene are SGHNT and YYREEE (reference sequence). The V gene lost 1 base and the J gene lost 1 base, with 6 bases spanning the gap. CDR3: CASSLTGSYNSPLHF. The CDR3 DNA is TGTGCCAGCAGCTTGACGGGATCCTATAATTCACCCCTCCACTTT.

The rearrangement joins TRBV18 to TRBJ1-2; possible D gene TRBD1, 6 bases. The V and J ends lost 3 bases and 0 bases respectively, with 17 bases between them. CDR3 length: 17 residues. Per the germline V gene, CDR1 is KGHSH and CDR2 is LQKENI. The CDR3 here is CASSPYKSGGANYGYTF. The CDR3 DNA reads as TGTGCCAGCTCACCTTACAAGTCCGGGGGCGCTAACTATGGCTACACCTTC.